One sample yielded the 31 T cell receptor beta chains listed below, sequenced in a study of Ad26.COV2.S vaccination and SARS-CoV-2 variants. The treatment is: around 19 received Ad26.COV2.S at low or high dose, single or two shots; roughly 5 received placebo; per-sample allocation not given. Samples came from day 63 after the first vaccine or placebo injection. The repertoire was sequenced with immunoSEQ multiplex PCR; TCRdb's copy has only in-frame clones and lacks some. In the table there are about 680,000 clones, around 90% of which are singletons. Sequenced material: peripheral blood, taken in a trial of Ad26.COV2.S vaccine versus placebo. These receptors originate from a person aged 18-60 years who received the Ad26.COV2.S COVID-19 vaccine or a placebo.

The J gene is TRBJ2-5, the V gene TRBV5-1; 7 bases map to TRBD2. Germline lookup yields CDR1 SGHRS and CDR2 YFSETQ. The CDR3 contains 14 residues. The trim removed 3 bases at V and 4 bases at J, leaving 6 bases unmatched. The CDR3 nucleotides read TGCGCCAGCAGCTCCGGGAGGTTAGGAGAGACCCAGTACTTC. Translating gives CASSSGRLGETQYF.

V usage is TRBV19 and J usage is TRBJ1-5; a possible D gene is TRBD1 (6 bases). V was trimmed by 1 base and J by 8 bases, leaving 12 bases between them. Germline-derived CDR1 and CDR2 are LNHDA and SQIVND (reference sequence). The CDR3 loop spans 14 amino acids. The DNA for the CDR3 is TGTGCCAGTAGTATAGGGGGGGGCGGGAAGCCCCAGCATTTT. Translating it yields CASSIGGGGKPQHF.

V usage is TRBV7-2 and J usage is TRBJ1-1, with a weak D call TRBD1 (6 bases). CDR1 is SGHTA and CDR2 is FQGNSA in the germline V gene. Trimming pared 5 bases from V and 0 bases from J, leaving 13 bases between. This CDR3 contains 15 residues. The CDR3 DNA reads as TGTGCCAGCAGCCCGGCCGGGACATTGAACACTGAAGCTTTCTTT. It codes for CASSPAGTLNTEAFF.

This chain uses TRBV7-3 with TRBJ2-5; TRBD2 aligns across 7 bases. The CDR3 is 13 amino acids. Germline loops: CDR1 SGHTA, CDR2 FQGTGA. The V segment lost 4 bases and the J segment 7 bases; nucleotides outside the gene matches: 6. As DNA, the CDR3 is TGTGCCAGCAGCTCGACTCCGGGGGGGACCCAGTACTTC. Translating it yields CASSSTPGGTQYF.

The V call is TRBV10-3, the J call TRBJ1-6, with unresolved D. Per the germline V gene, CDR1 is ENHRY and CDR2 is SYGVKD. The CDR3 length is 13 residues. With 7 bases removed from V and 11 bases from J, the gap between germline ends came to 15 bases. The CDR3 DNA sequence: TGTGCCATCAACGGGCCGGGTTTTCCACCCCTCCACTTT. Translation: CAINGPGFPPLHF.

The V and J genes are TRBV5-6 and TRBJ2-7; D is perhaps TRBD2 (6 bases). The CDR3 loop spans 14 amino acids. V gave up 1 base and J gave up 1 base, with 9 bases separating them. From germline, CDR1 is SGHDT and CDR2 YYEEEE. This CDR3 reads CASSLWGRSYEQYF. CDR3 DNA sequence: TGTGCCAGCAGCTTGTGGGGGAGGTCCTACGAGCAGTACTTC. The variable domain in full, with the rest retrieved from reference TRBV5-6 and TRBJ2-7, is DAGVTQSPTHLIKTRGQQVTLRCSPKSGHDTVSWYQQALGQGPQFIFQYYEEEERQRGNFPDRFSGHQFPNYSSELNVNALLLGDSALYLCASSLWGRSYEQYFGPGTRLTVT.

The chain carries TRBV9 and TRBJ2-2, with D tentatively TRBD1 (6 bases). Trimming removed 4 bases at V and 6 bases at J, with 16 bases between. Germline values: CDR1 SGDLS, CDR2 YYNGEE. The CDR3 loop spans 15 amino acids. The CDR3 DNA reads TGTGCCAGCAGCAAGGACAGCCTTCGATCCGGGGAGCTGTTTTTT. It codes for CASSKDSLRSGELFF.

The chain employs TRBV5-4 and TRBJ2-7, with 7 bases aligning to TRBD1. Looked up from germline, CDR1 is SGHNT and CDR2 is YYREEE (reference sequence). V lost 1 base to trimming and J lost 1 base; unmatched junction nucleotides: 8. This CDR3 has 16 amino acids. CDR3 loop: CASSLSLRTGSYEQYF. CDR3 DNA sequence: TGTGCCAGCAGCTTGTCGCTGAGGACAGGTTCCTACGAGCAGTACTTC.

This sequence joins TRBV7-2 and TRBJ1-3, with D unclear. The CDR3 loop spans 16 amino acids. Trimming shortened V by 5 bases and J by 6 bases, and 20 bases separated the two germline ends. The germline V gene encodes CDR1 SGHTA and CDR2 FQGNSA. The CDR3 nucleotides read TGTGCCAGCAGCCATCGACACCTGATCCCACAAAACACCATATATTTT. It yields the protein CASSHRHLIPQNTIYF.

Note on this clone: Other DNA sequences from this sample encode an identical CDR3 as well. The chain joins TRBV7-8 to TRBJ2-7, with a possible D match to TRBD2 (6 bases). Germline V CDR1 and CDR2: SGHVS, FQNEAQ. This CDR3 is 12 amino acids long. V lost 5 bases to trimming and J lost 3 bases, with 8 bases between them. The CDR3 protein is CASSQTSYEQYF. Here the CDR3 DNA reads TGTGCCAGCAGCCAGACTAGCTACGAGCAGTACTTC.

In the case of this clone: The junction and the germline gene differ at one end; a read error may be behind it. The V gene is TRBV7-7, the J gene TRBJ2-2, with TRBD2 matching 12 bases. Germline V gene data show CDR1 as SSHAT and CDR2 as FNYEAQ (reference sequence). The CDR3 loop spans 17 amino acids. CDR3 protein: CASSLDLAGGKTGELFF. Written as DNA, the CDR3 is TGTGCTAGCAGCTTAGACCTAGCGGGAGGGAAAACCGGGGAGCTGTTTTTT.

This clone was observed a few times. The chain links TRBV6-2 or TRBV6-3 to TRBJ2-3, with TRBD1 identical over 7 bases. V lost 5 bases to trimming and J lost 5 bases; unmatched junction nucleotides: 7. The CDR3 spans 14 residues. Looked up from germline, CDR1 is MNHEY and CDR2 is SVGEGT. The CDR3 reads CASSGDREQDTQYF. The CDR3 DNA reads TGTGCCAGCAGTGGAGACAGGGAGCAAGATACGCAGTATTTT.

The genes are TRBV6-1 and TRBJ2-7, with D possibly matching TRBD2 (6 bases). The CDR3 is 13 residues long. The germline V and J ends were trimmed by 1 base and 5 bases, with 9 bases remaining between them. From germline, CDR1 is MNHNS and CDR2 SASEGT. The CDR3 DNA reads TGTGCCAGCAGTGAAGGGGGGGTCCACGAGCAGTACTTC. Its protein product is CASSEGGVHEQYF.

This sequence joins TRBV29-1 and TRBJ1-2; 8 nucleotides align to TRBD1. The CDR3 totals 13 residues. Germline values: CDR1 SQVTM, CDR2 ANQGSEA. V trimming: 6 bases; J trimming: 5 bases; junction bases outside the gene matches: 8. The CDR3 loop reads CSVSGTGPYGYTF. DNA of the CDR3: TGCAGCGTGTCCGGGACAGGACCATATGGCTACACCTTC. The full variable domain, its missing parts supplied by reference TRBV29-1 and TRBJ1-2, is SAVISQKPSRDICQRGTSLTIQCQVDSQVTMMFWYRQQPGQSLTLIATANQGSEATYESGFVIDKFPISRPNLTFSTLTVSNMSPEDSSIYLCSVSGTGPYGYTFGSGTRLTVV.

The chain uses TRBV5-1 and TRBJ2-1, with D possibly being TRBD2 (6 bases). The CDR3 has 15 residues. Trimming cost V 4 bases and J 6 bases, with 17 bases left between them. Germline lookup yields CDR1 SGHRS and CDR2 YFSETQ. The CDR3 protein is CASSPSVEVRNEQFF. The DNA of the CDR3 is TGCGCCAGCAGCCCTAGCGTCGAAGTCCGCAATGAGCAGTTCTTC.

V gene TRBV29-1 combines with J gene TRBJ2-1; D unresolved. V was pared by 3 bases and J by 9 bases, with 18 bases between. The CDR3 spans 14 residues. Germline CDR1 and CDR2: SQVTM and ANQGSEA. The DNA for the CDR3 is TGCAGCGTTGATTATGAAGAGGTATATGGTGAGCAGTTCTTC. Its protein product is CSVDYEEVYGEQFF.

The chain has TRBV6-6 and TRBJ1-5; D perhaps matches TRBD1 (6 bases). This CDR3 has 15 amino acids. Germline CDR1 MNHNY, CDR2 SVGAGI (reference sequence). V was shortened by 2 bases and J by 3 bases, with 11 bases between the two germline ends. As DNA, the CDR3 is TGTGCCAGCAGTTACGGGGGGGCAAACAATCAGCCCCAGCATTTT. Translated: CASSYGGANNQPQHF.

This CDR3 reads CASSFPGQYGYTF. DNA of the CDR3: TGTGCCAGCAGCTTCCCGGGACAATATGGCTACACCTTC. V and J are TRBV7-2 and TRBJ1-2; weak D call: TRBD1 (6 bases). The germline gives CDR1 SGHTA, CDR2 FQGNSA. The CDR3 sequence is 13 residues long. V gave up 3 bases and J gave up 5 bases, with 10 bases separating them.

Note on this clone: Additional DNA sequences in this sample encode the identical CDR3. V gene TRBV5-1 combines with J gene TRBJ2-2; D may correspond to TRBD1 or TRBD2 (5 bases each). Looked up from germline, CDR1 is SGHRS and CDR2 is YFSETQ. Trimming stripped 4 bases from V and 2 bases from J, with 12 bases between. CDR3 size: 15 residues. The CDR3, as DNA: TGCGCCAGCAGCCCCGGGACCGCAAACACCGGGGAGCTGTTTTTT. Its protein product is CASSPGTANTGELFF.

This clone was recorded once. The rearrangement links TRBV9 to TRBJ2-3; 8 bases match TRBD2. Per germline, CDR1 SGDLS and CDR2 YYNGEE. This CDR3 spans 16 amino acids. V gave up 0 bases and J gave up 2 bases; unmatched junction bases: 5. This CDR3 is CASSVEAGAVTDTQYF. The CDR3 DNA is TGTGCCAGCAGCGTAGAAGCGGGGGCCGTCACAGATACGCAGTATTTT. Full variable domain (remainder filled in from reference TRBV9 and TRBJ2-3): DSGVTQTPKHLITATGQRVTLRCSPRSGDLSVYWYQQSLDQGLQFLIQYYNGEERAKGNILERFSAQQFPDLHSELNLSSLELGDSALYFCASSVEAGAVTDTQYFGPGTRLTVL.

The V call is TRBV5-1, the J call TRBJ1-1; D is unresolved. The germline V gene has CDR1 SGHRS and CDR2 YFSETQ. This CDR3 is 14 amino acids long. Deletions cut 0 bases from V and 6 bases from J, with 12 bases between. CDR3: CASSLGRVESEAFF. DNA of the CDR3: TGCGCCAGCAGCTTGGGGAGGGTTGAATCTGAAGCTTTCTTT.

This clone was observed a single time. The V and J genes are TRBV18 and TRBJ1-4; no clear D. Trimming pared 3 bases from V and 5 bases from J, leaving 10 bases between. Germline V gives CDR1 KGHSH, CDR2 LQKENI. This CDR3 has 14 residues. The DNA for the CDR3 is TGTGCCAGCTCACCGGAGTCGGGGAATGAAAAACTGTTTTTT. It specifies CASSPESGNEKLFF. Complete variable domain (other parts from reference TRBV18 and TRBJ1-4): NAGVMQNPRHLVRRRGQEARLRCSPMKGHSHVYWYRQLPEEGLKFMVYLQKENIIDESGMPKERFSAEFPKEGPSILRIQQVVRGDSAAYFCASSPESGNEKLFFGSGTQLSVL.

The rearrangement uses TRBV3-1 (or the pseudogene TRBV3-2) and TRBJ1-4, with D tentatively TRBD1 (5 bases). Trimming removed 5 bases at V and 6 bases at J, with 19 bases between. The germline V gene has CDR1 LGHDT and CDR2 YNNKEL (reference sequence). This CDR3 contains 16 residues. The CDR3 DNA follows: TGTGCCAGCAGCGTCTCCACGGGACCGCGATATGAAAAACTGTTTTTT. It specifies CASSVSTGPRYEKLFF.

The DNA for the CDR3 is TGTGCCACCAGTGCTAACGGCCTCGAGCAGTACTTC. Amino acid sequence: CATSANGLEQYF. V usage is TRBV24-1 and J usage is TRBJ2-7, with D unresolved. This CDR3 spans 12 amino acids. Trimming took off 5 bases at V and 6 bases at J, with 10 bases between the two ends. Germline loops: CDR1 KGHDR, CDR2 SFDVKD.

This chain uses TRBV10-3 with TRBJ2-3, with D perhaps matching TRBD1 or TRBD2 (5 bases each). Germline lookup yields CDR1 ENHRY and CDR2 SYGVKD. This CDR3 region has 13 residues. The germline V and J ends were trimmed by 10 bases and 2 bases, with 13 bases remaining between them. The CDR3 coding sequence is TGTGCCACCAGGGACGGATACACAGATACGCAGTATTTT. This gives the protein CATRDGYTDTQYF.

The chain combines TRBV9 with TRBJ2-3; D not certain. CDR1 and CDR2 (germline): SGDLS, YYNGEE. The CDR3 has 16 residues. Trimming cost V 2 bases and J 3 bases, with 16 bases left between them. In DNA, the CDR3 is TGTGCCAGCAGCGTTATTAGGGATCGGGTTACAGATACGCAGTATTTT. Amino acids: CASSVIRDRVTDTQYF.

This rearrangement joins TRBV13 to TRBJ2-1; the D is unclear. The CDR3 contains 12 residues. The V gene lost 10 bases and the J gene lost 7 bases, with 14 bases spanning the gap. Germline V gene lookup returns CDR1 PRHDT and CDR2 FYEKMQ (reference sequence). The DNA of the CDR3 is TGTGCCACCGACATGAGGCGGAATGAGCAGTTCTTC. Its protein is CATDMRRNEQFF. The variable domain in full, with the rest retrieved from reference TRBV13 and TRBJ2-1, is AAGVIQSPRHLIKEKRETATLKCYPIPRHDTVYWYQQGPGQDPQFLISFYEKMQSDKGSIPDRFSAQQFSDYHSELNMSSLELGDSALYFCATDMRRNEQFFGPGTRLTVL.

This clone was found once. The same CDR3 can be traced to other DNA sequences in this sample. The rearrangement links TRBV7-7 to TRBJ2-3; the match to TRBD2 covers 7 bases. Germline V gene lookup returns CDR1 SSHAT and CDR2 FNYEAQ (reference sequence). CDR3 length: 15 amino acids. Trimming at V came to 4 bases and at J to 2 bases, leaving 6 bases not matched to a gene. The CDR3 DNA is TGTGCCAGCAGCTCCTCCGGGGGGACCACAGATACGCAGTATTTT. Translation gives CASSSSGGTTDTQYF.

V and J are TRBV5-4 and TRBJ1-2; a weak D match, TRBD1 (6 bases). Germline CDR1 is SGHNT and CDR2 is YYREEE (reference sequence). The CDR3 consists of 15 residues. V gave up 5 bases and J gave up 1 base, with 15 bases separating them. Written as DNA, the CDR3 is TGTGCCAGCAGTTGGGGGGGGGCGGTTAACTATGGCTACACCTTC. It codes for CASSWGGAVNYGYTF.

This chain connects TRBV7-2 to TRBJ1-1, with TRBD1 as a possible D gene (6 bases). The CDR3 consists of 14 residues. V dropped 6 bases and J dropped 3 bases, with 14 bases sitting between them. Germline V gene data show CDR1 as SGHTA and CDR2 as FQGNSA. Here the CDR3 DNA reads TGTGCCAGCAGGCGGGACACCCCGGACACTGAAGCTTTCTTT. This encodes CASRRDTPDTEAFF.

The V call is TRBV18, the J call TRBJ1-5; possible D gene TRBD1, 5 bases. CDR1 is KGHSH, CDR2 LQKENI, per germline. The CDR3 runs to 13 residues. Trimming stripped 0 bases from V and 12 bases from J, with 12 bases between. CDR3: CASSPPGQEVQHF. The CDR3 DNA follows: TGTGCCAGCTCACCACCGGGGCAGGAAGTCCAGCATTTT.